One and the same sample provided the 14 T cell receptor beta chains below, sequenced in a study of T cell repertoires in cytomegalovirus infection. Via MiXCR, TCRdb re-called the reads, giving one row per CDR3 protein. The sample lists just over 450,000 distinct CDR3 sequences, about 39% occurring once. Antigens of these TCRs are unknown. The input for sequencing was cultured PBMCs, taken from culture after CMV antigen stimulation. Every receptor here comes from a human donor in good health (CMV status not recorded). Some clones in this sample may be carry-over from other donors' samples.

The chain couples TRBV6-2 or TRBV6-3 to TRBJ1-1; D gene ambiguous. V was trimmed by 4 bases and J by 1 base, leaving 7 bases between them. Germline CDR1 is MNHEY and CDR2 is SVGEGT. The length of the CDR3 is 13 residues. CDR3 protein: CASSWTENTEAFF. CDR3 in DNA: TGTGCCAGCAGTTGGACCGAGAACACTGAAGCTTTCTTT.

This clonotype was detected a few times. The J gene is TRBJ1-5, the V gene TRBV6-2 or TRBV6-3, with D unresolved. The V gene's germline CDR1 is MNHEY and CDR2 SVGEGT. V lost 4 bases, J lost 4 bases, and 8 bases lay in between. CDR3 length: 13 residues. CDR3 sequence reads: CASSFGWNQPQHF. CDR3 nucleotides: TGTGCCAGCAGTTTCGGCTGGAATCAGCCCCAGCATTTT.

The gene calls are TRBV4-3 and TRBJ2-5; 7 nucleotides align to TRBD1. Germline V gives CDR1 LGHNA, CDR2 YSLEER. The V gene end was trimmed by 0 bases and the J gene end by 1 base; junction bases not matched to a gene: 17. This CDR3 comprises 20 residues. The CDR3 sequence is CASSQDAPRQGAVVQETQYF. In DNA form, the CDR3 reads TGCGCCAGCAGCCAAGATGCCCCCCGACAGGGAGCAGTCGTCCAAGAGACCCAGTACTTC.

This clonotype was observed a handful of times. This sequence joins TRBV4-3 and TRBJ1-6; no clear D. Germline CDR1 LGHNA, CDR2 YSLEER. V was pared by 4 bases and J by 9 bases, with 10 bases between. The CDR3 has 13 amino acids. The CDR3 bases are TGCGCCAGCAGCCCTCTGCCAGGTTCACCCCTCCACTTT. Translated, it gives CASSPLPGSPLHF.

The chain combines TRBV4-3 with TRBJ2-5; D call uncertain. Per the germline V gene, CDR1 is LGHNA and CDR2 is YSLEER. CDR3 length: 14 amino acids. V lost 0 bases to trimming and J lost 5 bases, with 10 bases between them. The CDR3: CASSQDIQHETQYF. The CDR3 coding sequence is TGCGCCAGCAGCCAAGATATCCAGCACGAGACCCAGTACTTC.

The chain recombines TRBV7-9 with TRBJ2-2; 12 bases align to TRBD2. Trimming at V came to 5 bases and at J to 0 bases, leaving 4 bases not matched to a gene. This CDR3 is built from 17 residues. From germline, CDR1 is SEHNR and CDR2 FQNEAQ (reference sequence). The CDR3 region is CASSRGLAGSNTGELFF. The CDR3 region has the DNA TGTGCCAGCAGCCGGGGACTAGCGGGTTCGAACACCGGGGAGCTGTTTTTT.

This clonotype has only a few counts. This rearrangement joins TRBV12-3 or TRBV12-4 to TRBJ1-1; no definite D call. V was shortened by 5 bases and J by 3 bases, with 16 bases between the two germline ends. The CDR3 runs to 15 residues. CDR3 DNA sequence: TGTGCCAGCAGTCAGAGGAGGGATGGGGACACTGAAGCTTTCTTT. This translates into CASSQRRDGDTEAFF.

The chain has TRBV7-6 and TRBJ1-1; 7 nucleotides line up with TRBD1. Germline V gene data show CDR1 as SGHVS and CDR2 as FNYEAQ. The trim removed 2 bases at V and 7 bases at J, leaving 13 bases unmatched. The CDR3 extends over 16 amino acids. The CDR3 sequence: CASSLIQGVWDIEAFF. Written as DNA, the CDR3 is TGTGCCAGCAGCTTAATCCAGGGGGTTTGGGATATTGAAGCTTTCTTT.

The V call is TRBV4-2, the J call TRBJ1-5; D is unresolved. The CDR3 has 17 residues. V shed 1 base and J shed 10 bases, with 23 bases lying between them. Germline CDR1 is LGHNA and CDR2 is YNFKEQ. CDR3 nucleotides: TGTGCCAGCAGCCAAGGCTCCGGCGAGGGAGATTCACGACCCCAGCATTTT. It specifies CASSQGSGEGDSRPQHF.

The rearrangement joins TRBV15 to TRBJ1-4; 7 bases match TRBD1. Germline CDR1 is LNHNV and CDR2 is YYDKDF (reference sequence). Trimming took 7 bases from V and 5 from J; bases not matched to a gene: 7. This CDR3 has 14 residues. The CDR3 DNA reads TGTGCCACCACCAAGGGGGCGCGGAATGAAAAACTGTTTTTT. Protein sequence: CATTKGARNEKLFF.

This clonotype turned up a few times. The DNA for the CDR3 is TGTGCCAGCAGCTCCTACGACGGGAGACAAGAGACCCAGTACTTC. Amino acid sequence: CASSSYDGRQETQYF. This chain uses TRBV6-1 with TRBJ2-5; maybe TRBD2 (6 bases). The V end lost 6 bases, the J end lost 2 bases, and 16 bases lay between the germline ends. The CDR3 runs 15 residues. CDR1 is MNHNS and CDR2 is SASEGT in the germline V gene.

Concerning this clonotype itself: The germline gene is not matched at one end of the junction; a read error may be the cause. V is TRBV7-6 and J is TRBJ1-1; D remains unclear. The CDR3 has 12 amino acids. Germline lookup yields CDR1 SGHVS and CDR2 FNYEAQ. The CDR3 spells CATSGPGGEAFF. In nucleotides, the CDR3 is TGTGCCACCAGCGGACCCGGCGGTGAAGCTTTCTTT.

This clonotype was recorded only once. The chain couples TRBV7-6 to TRBJ2-2; D gene ambiguous. Per the germline V gene, CDR1 is SGHVS and CDR2 is FNYEAQ. Trimming took 5 bases from V and 6 from J, leaving 16 bases between them. The CDR3 extends over 15 amino acids. CDR3 residues: CASSPLVGSPGELFF. CDR3 sequence (DNA): TGTGCCAGCAGCCCCCTGGTGGGCTCCCCCGGGGAGCTGTTTTTT.

The V call is TRBV20-1, the J call TRBJ1-2; TRBD1 matches 8 bases. The germline gives CDR1 DFQATT, CDR2 SNEGSKA (reference sequence). J gave up 8 bases and V 1 base, and 6 bases lay outside the gene matches. This CDR3 spans 13 amino acids. The CDR3 reads CSARADRAQGYTF. The CDR3 coding sequence is TGCAGTGCTAGAGCGGACAGGGCTCAGGGCTACACCTTC.